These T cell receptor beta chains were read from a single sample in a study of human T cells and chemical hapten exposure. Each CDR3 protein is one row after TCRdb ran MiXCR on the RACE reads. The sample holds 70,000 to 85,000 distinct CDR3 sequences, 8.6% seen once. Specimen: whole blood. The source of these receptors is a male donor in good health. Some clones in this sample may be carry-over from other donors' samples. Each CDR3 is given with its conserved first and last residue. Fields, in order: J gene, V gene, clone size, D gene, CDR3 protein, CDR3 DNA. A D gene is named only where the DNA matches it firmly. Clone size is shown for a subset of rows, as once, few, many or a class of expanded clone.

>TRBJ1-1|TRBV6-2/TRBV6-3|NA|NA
CASSPQVWNTEAFF
TGTGCCAGCAGTCCACAGGTTTGGAACACTGAAGCTTTCTTT
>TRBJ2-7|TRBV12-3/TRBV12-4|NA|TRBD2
CASRYGLAGVREQYF
TGTGCCAGCCGTTACGGACTAGCGGGAGTGAGAGAGCAGTACTTC
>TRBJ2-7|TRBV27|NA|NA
CASGLPNTARGGEQYF
TGTGCCAGCGGGCTGCCCAACACGGCCCGTGGAGGTGAGCAGTACTTC
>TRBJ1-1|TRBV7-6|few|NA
CASSLTMGGPNTEAFF
TGTGCCAGCAGCCTGACCATGGGGGGCCCAAACACTGAAGCTTTCTTT
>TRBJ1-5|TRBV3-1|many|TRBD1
CASSQGAVGNQPQHF
TGTGCCAGCAGTCAGGGGGCGGTGGGCAATCAGCCCCAGCATTTT
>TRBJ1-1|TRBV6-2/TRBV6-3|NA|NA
CASSYVGGRVNTEAFF
TGTGCCAGCAGTTACGTCGGGGGGCGGGTGAACACTGAAGCTTTCTTT
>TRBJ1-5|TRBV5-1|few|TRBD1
CASSFTGGAEQPQHF
TGCGCCAGCAGCTTCACAGGGGGCGCGGAACAGCCCCAGCATTTT
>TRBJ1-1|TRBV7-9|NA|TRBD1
CASSLATGSVTEAFF
TGTGCCAGCAGCTTAGCGACAGGGTCGGTCACTGAAGCTTTCTTT
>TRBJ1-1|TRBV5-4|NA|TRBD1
CASSLGAGGTNTEAFF
TGTGCCAGCAGCTTAGGGGCAGGGGGTACGAACACTGAAGCTTTCTTT
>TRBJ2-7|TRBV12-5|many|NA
CASGPLTLGEQYF
TGTGCTAGTGGCCCCCTCACACTGGGCGAGCAGTACTTC
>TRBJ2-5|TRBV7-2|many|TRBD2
CASSLLLAGVKARETQYF
TGTGCCAGCAGCTTGTTGTTAGCGGGAGTTAAAGCACGGGAGACCCAGTACTTC
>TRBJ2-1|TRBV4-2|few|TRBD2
CASSQDAGTSGRWEQFF
TGTGCCAGCAGCCAAGATGCCGGGACTAGCGGGAGGTGGGAGCAGTTCTTC
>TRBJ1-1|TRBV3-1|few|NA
CASRPSSVGQWTEAFF
TGTGCCAGCAGACCCTCTAGCGTAGGACAGTGGACTGAAGCTTTCTTT
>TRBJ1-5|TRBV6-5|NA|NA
CASSYSDSDQPQHF
TGTGCCAGCAGTTACTCGGACAGCGATCAGCCCCAGCATTTT
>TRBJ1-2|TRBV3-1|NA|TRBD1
CASSRMSAGGIGGYTF
TGTGCCAGCAGCCGGATGAGCGCAGGGGGCATTGGAGGCTACACCTTC
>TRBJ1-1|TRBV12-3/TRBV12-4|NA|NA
CASRKTDNTEAFF
TGTGCCAGCAGGAAGACAGACAACACTGAAGCTTTCTTT
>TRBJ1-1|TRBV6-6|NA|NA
CASSSTAIEAFF
TGTGCCAGCAGTTCAACAGCGATCGAAGCTTTCTTT
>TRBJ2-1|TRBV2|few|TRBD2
CASRPSGTSYNEQFF
TGTGCCAGCAGACCTAGCGGGACCTCCTACAATGAGCAGTTCTTC
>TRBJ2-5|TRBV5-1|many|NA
CASSANRGGETQYF
TGCGCCAGCAGCGCGAACAGGGGAGGGGAGACCCAGTACTTC
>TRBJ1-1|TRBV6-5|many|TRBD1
CASSYSTGGRTEAFF
TGTGCCAGCAGTTACTCGACAGGGGGTCGGACTGAAGCTTTCTTT
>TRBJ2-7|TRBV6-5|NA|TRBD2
CASSYSGGGYEQYF
TGTGCCAGCAGTTACTCTGGGGGGGGCTACGAGCAGTACTTC
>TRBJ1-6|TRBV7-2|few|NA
CASSLGGVNSPLHF
TGTGCCAGCAGCTTGGGAGGGGTTAATTCACCCCTCCACTTT
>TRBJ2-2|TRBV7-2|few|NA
CASTTDSTTGELFF
TGTGCCAGCACCACGGACTCCACCACCGGGGAGCTGTTTTTT
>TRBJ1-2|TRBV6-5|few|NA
CASRTEDPRDGYTF
TGTGCCAGCCGCACCGAGGACCCTAGGGATGGCTACACCTTC
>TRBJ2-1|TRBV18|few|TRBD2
CASSYLGLAGGNEQFF
TGTGCCAGCTCCTATTTGGGACTAGCGGGCGGCAATGAGCAGTTCTTC
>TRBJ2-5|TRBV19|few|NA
CASKLAGYETQYF
TGTGCCAGTAAGTTGGCAGGGTACGAGACCCAGTACTTC
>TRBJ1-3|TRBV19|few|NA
CASSMGSGRRSGNTIYF
TGTGCCAGTAGTATGGGCTCGGGACGGCGCTCTGGAAACACCATATATTTT
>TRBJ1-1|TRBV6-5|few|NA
CASSWNTEAFF
TGTGCCAGCTCGTGGAACACTGAAGCTTTCTTT
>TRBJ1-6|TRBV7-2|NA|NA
CASSLGGTNYNSPLHF
TGTGCCAGCAGCTTAGGGGGCACGAACTATAATTCACCCCTCCACTTT
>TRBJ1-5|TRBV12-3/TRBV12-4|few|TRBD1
CASSSTGGFNQPQHF
TGTGCCAGCAGCTCCACAGGGGGGTTCAATCAGCCCCAGCATTTT
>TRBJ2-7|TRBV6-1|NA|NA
CASHRLAASHEQYF
TGTGCCAGCCACCGGTTAGCGGCGTCCCACGAGCAGTACTTC
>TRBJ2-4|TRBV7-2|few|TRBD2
CASSLQWPGLAALAKNIQYF
TGTGCCAGCAGCTTACAGTGGCCGGGACTAGCGGCATTAGCCAAAAACATTCAGTACTTC
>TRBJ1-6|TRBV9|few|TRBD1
CASSAGQWSSYNSPLHF
TGTGCCAGCAGCGCGGGACAGTGGAGCTCCTATAATTCACCCCTCCACTTT
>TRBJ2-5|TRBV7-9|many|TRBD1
CASSLDREETQYF
TGTGCCAGCAGCTTGGACAGGGAGGAGACCCAGTACTTC
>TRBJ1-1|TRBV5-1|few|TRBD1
CASSTWTGENTEAFF
TGCGCCAGCAGCACATGGACAGGGGAGAACACTGAAGCTTTCTTT
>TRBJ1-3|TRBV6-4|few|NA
CASSDSDTPGNTIYF
TGTGCCAGCAGTGACTCTGACACGCCTGGAAACACCATATATTTT